A single sample gave rise to the 10 T cell receptor beta chains below, sequenced in a study of blood T cell repertoires in COVID-19. The method was immunoSEQ multiplex PCR; TCRdb's version includes in-frame clones alone and lacks a portion of them. Here the sample spans a few hundred thousand clones, approximately 89% being singletons. Source material: PBMCs or T cells enriched from blood (not recorded which). All receptors come from a woman in her thirties or forties who had recovered from COVID-19.

Here the CDR3 DNA reads TGTGCCAGCAGCTCCTACACTGAAGCTTTCTTT. Protein: CASSSYTEAFF. V is TRBV11-3 and J is TRBJ1-1; D is unresolved. The CDR3 is 11 amino acids. V was clipped by 4 bases and J by 3 bases, with 3 bases between them. Germline CDR1 SGHNT, CDR2 YENEEA.

The CDR3 region is CAWDPGQGLNSPLHF. CDR3 DNA: TGTGCCTGGGACCCGGGACAGGGCCTTAATTCACCCCTCCACTTT. The chain carries TRBV30 and TRBJ1-6; 9 bases are shared with TRBD1. V lost 5 bases to trimming and J lost 6 bases; unmatched junction nucleotides: 8. The CDR3 loop spans 15 amino acids. The germline CDR1 and CDR2 sequences are GTSNPN and SVGIG (reference sequence).

The rearrangement joins TRBV25-1 to TRBJ1-6; D is unresolved. This CDR3 has 13 residues. Trimming left V 3 bases short and J 11 bases short, with 11 bases between. The germline gives CDR1 MGHDK, CDR2 SYGVNS. CDR3 sequence reads: CASSDNLVAPLHF. CDR3 nucleotides: TGTGCCAGCAGTGATAATCTTGTAGCACCCCTCCACTTT.

The table lists this clone with a few counts. V and J are TRBV7-3 and TRBJ2-2, with 11 bases fitting TRBD2. Germline trimming cut 6 bases from V and 5 bases from J; bases unmatched to any gene: 5. The CDR3 sequence is 15 residues long. CDR1 is SGHTA, CDR2 FQGTGA, per germline. The CDR3 sequence: CASRSTSGSTGELFF. The CDR3 region has the DNA TGTGCCAGCAGAAGTACTAGCGGGAGTACCGGGGAGCTGTTTTTT.

This chain uses TRBV4-2 with TRBJ1-2; D gene uncertain. V was clipped by 0 bases and J by 1 base, with 15 bases between them. The germline CDR1 and CDR2 sequences are LGHNA and YNFKEQ. There are 17 residues in the CDR3. This chain's CDR3 is CASSQDRWEGGNYGYTF. The CDR3 DNA reads TGTGCCAGCAGCCAAGATCGATGGGAGGGAGGTAACTATGGCTACACCTTC.

The chain combines TRBV19 with TRBJ2-7; D is possibly TRBD1 (5 bases). Germline assignment: CDR1 LNHDA and CDR2 SQIVND (reference sequence). The length of the CDR3 is 13 residues. With 4 bases removed from V and 2 bases from J, the gap between germline ends came to 9 bases. The CDR3 loop reads CASSNTGPYEQYF. The CDR3 bases are TGTGCCAGTAGTAACACAGGACCCTACGAGCAGTACTTC.

The genes are TRBV3-1 (or the pseudogene TRBV3-2) and TRBJ2-2; 10 bases fit TRBD2. From germline, CDR1 is LGHDT and CDR2 YNNKEL (reference sequence). V lost 1 base to trimming and J lost 1 base; unmatched junction nucleotides: 0. The CDR3 has 16 amino acids. CDR3 in amino acids: CASSQASGGNTGELFF. DNA for the CDR3: TGTGCCAGCAGCCAAGCTAGCGGGGGGAACACCGGGGAGCTGTTTTTT.

CDR3 sequence reads: CASSGGRTDQETQYF. CDR3 nucleotides: TGTGCCAGCAGCGGGGGACGGACAGACCAAGAGACCCAGTACTTC. The V gene is TRBV3-1 (or the pseudogene TRBV3-2), the J gene TRBJ2-5, with D perhaps TRBD1 (6 bases). V was shortened by 5 bases and J by 0 bases, with 13 bases between the two germline ends. This CDR3 has 15 amino acids. In germline, CDR1 is LGHDT, CDR2 YNNKEL (reference sequence).

The chain couples TRBV5-8 to TRBJ2-7, with TRBD2 matching over 11 bases. V was pared by 2 bases and J by 4 bases, with 14 bases of the junction left unmatched. The length of the CDR3 is 18 residues. The germline V gene encodes CDR1 SGHTS and CDR2 YDEGEE. The CDR3 region is CASSFPLISGRARYEQYF. For the CDR3, the DNA is TGTGCCAGCAGCTTCCCCCTCATTAGCGGGAGGGCCAGGTACGAGCAGTACTTC.

This clone was detected once. J is TRBJ2-1 and V is TRBV19; TRBD2 aligns across 7 bases. The CDR3 has 15 amino acids. Germline CDR1 and CDR2: LNHDA and SQIVND (reference sequence). With 0 bases clipped from V and 3 bases from J, the junction kept 2 bases outside the gene matches. The CDR3 nucleotides read TGTGCCAGTAGTATAGAGGGGGGGAGCTACAATGAGCAGTTCTTC. As protein: CASSIEGGSYNEQFF.